The present entry profiles one T cell receptor (beta chain) with its context. The data are from a study of blood T cell repertoires in COVID-19. The wider study: Italy, Spain and the United States were the sources of the convalescent and acute COVID-19 samples. From T cells, B-cell-depleted T cells, or PBMCs came the material, which was cDNA or gDNA.

Authors' analysis steps: By means of reference gene primer amplification, nucleated cell counts were estimated. TCRdb's table, derived via immunoSEQ multiplex PCR, lists solely in-frame clones and lacks some. The DNA was the basis for D and trimming; V, J and clone size are from that table. The table lists under 150,000 clones, around 82% of them singletons. The V gene end was trimmed by 7 bases and the J gene end by 5 bases; junction bases not matched to a gene: 10. The length of the CDR3 is 14 residues. Germline values: CDR1 SQVTM, CDR2 ANQGSEA. This clonotype was sampled from a man between 60 and 75 years old with active or convalescent COVID-19. This chain connects TRBV29-1 to TRBJ2-3; 9 positions match TRBD2. Sequenced input: peripheral blood. The CDR3 region has the DNA TGCAGCGGTGCGGGGGGACTAGCAGGAGATACGCAGTATTTT. Amino acid sequence: CSGAGGLAGDTQYF.